Listed below are T cell receptor beta chains from one sample, sequenced in a study of blood T cell repertoires in COVID-19. Measured with immunoSEQ multiplex PCR; TCRdb has only the in-frame clones, and not every one. This sample has roughly 60,000 clones, with over 70% found just once. Material for sequencing was peripheral blood. The receptors come from a human donor in a cohort sampled during active COVID-19. CDR3s include the opening cysteine and the closing phenylalanine or tryptophan. The D gene is left open where the match is weak. Size tells how often a clone was seen (once, few, many) or the class of an expanded clone, and some rows leave it out.

d_call | j_call | v_call | clone_size | cdr3_aa | cdr3_nt
TRBD1 | TRBJ2-7 | TRBV14 | . | CASSLRTGTYEQYF | TGTGCCAGCAGCTTACGGACAGGGACATACGAGCAGTACTTC
. | TRBJ2-1 | TRBV12-5 | . | CASARTAGLPSYNEQFF | TGTGCTAGTGCCAGGACGGCGGGACTCCCCTCCTACAATGAGCAGTTCTTC
. | TRBJ1-4 | TRBV19 | . | CASSIPGTWNEKLFF | TGTGCCAGTAGTATCCCGGGGACTTGGAATGAAAAACTGTTTTTT
TRBD1 | TRBJ1-1 | TRBV2 | . | CASRGQGGNTEAFF | TGTGCCAGCAGGGGACAGGGAGGGAACACTGAAGCTTTCTTT
. | TRBJ2-1 | TRBV29-1 | many | CSVEGSSYNEQFF | TGCAGCGTTGAAGGGAGCTCCTACAATGAGCAGTTCTTC
TRBD2 | TRBJ2-7 | TRBV28 | . | CASSRGSPREQYF | TGTGCCAGCAGCCGCGGGAGTCCCCGCGAGCAGTACTTC
. | TRBJ2-2 | TRBV5-6 | . | CASSSFLRGINTGELFF | TGTGCCAGCAGCTCATTCCTAAGAGGGATTAACACCGGGGAGCTGTTTTTT
. | TRBJ1-1 | TRBV6-4 | . | CASSLSSDKNTEAFF | TGTGCCAGCTCCTTGTCCTCGGACAAGAACACTGAAGCTTTCTTT
TRBD1 | TRBJ1-2 | TRBV9 | . | CASSEGTGDYGYTF | TGTGCCAGCAGCGAAGGGACAGGGGACTATGGCTACACCTTC
. | TRBJ1-2 | TRBV10-1 | . | CANLRRGYTF | TGCGCCAACCTCAGGCGCGGCTACACCTTC
. | TRBJ1-1 | TRBV29-1 | . | CSVAPGQNTEAFF | TGCAGCGTTGCCCCAGGGCAGAACACTGAAGCTTTCTTT
. | TRBJ1-2 | TRBV28 | . | CASSLSGSGYTF | TGTGCCAGCAGTTTATCAGGGTCTGGCTACACCTTC
TRBD1 | TRBJ2-1 | TRBV27 | once | CASSFRTGRGYGNEQFF | TGTGCCAGCAGTTTCAGGACAGGACGAGGATATGGCAATGAGCAGTTCTTC
TRBD1 | TRBJ1-6 | TRBV5-1 | . | CASSLRQGGNSPLHF | TGCGCCAGCAGCTTAAGACAGGGGGGGAATTCACCCCTCCACTTT
. | TRBJ2-7 | TRBV6-5 | . | CAMAGTIYSREQYF | TGTGCCATGGCCGGGACAATCTATTCCCGCGAGCAGTACTTC
. | TRBJ2-3 | TRBV7-2 | . | CASSPKLSGGFTDTQYF | TGTGCCAGCAGCCCCAAACTTTCTGGGGGGTTCACAGATACGCAGTATTTT